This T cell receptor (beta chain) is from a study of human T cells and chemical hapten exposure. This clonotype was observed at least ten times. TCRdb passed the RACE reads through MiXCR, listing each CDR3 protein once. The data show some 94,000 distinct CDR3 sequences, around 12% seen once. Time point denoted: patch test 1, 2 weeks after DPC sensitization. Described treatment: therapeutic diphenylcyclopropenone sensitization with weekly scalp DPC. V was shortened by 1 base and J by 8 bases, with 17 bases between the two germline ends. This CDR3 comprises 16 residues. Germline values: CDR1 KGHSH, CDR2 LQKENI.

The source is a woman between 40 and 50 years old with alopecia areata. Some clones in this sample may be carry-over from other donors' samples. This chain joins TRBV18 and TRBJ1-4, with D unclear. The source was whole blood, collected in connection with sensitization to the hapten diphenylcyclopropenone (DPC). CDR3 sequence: CASSPQSRGFNEKLFF. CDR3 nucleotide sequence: TGTGCCAGCTCACCACAGTCTCGGGGATTCAACGAAAAACTGTTTTTT.